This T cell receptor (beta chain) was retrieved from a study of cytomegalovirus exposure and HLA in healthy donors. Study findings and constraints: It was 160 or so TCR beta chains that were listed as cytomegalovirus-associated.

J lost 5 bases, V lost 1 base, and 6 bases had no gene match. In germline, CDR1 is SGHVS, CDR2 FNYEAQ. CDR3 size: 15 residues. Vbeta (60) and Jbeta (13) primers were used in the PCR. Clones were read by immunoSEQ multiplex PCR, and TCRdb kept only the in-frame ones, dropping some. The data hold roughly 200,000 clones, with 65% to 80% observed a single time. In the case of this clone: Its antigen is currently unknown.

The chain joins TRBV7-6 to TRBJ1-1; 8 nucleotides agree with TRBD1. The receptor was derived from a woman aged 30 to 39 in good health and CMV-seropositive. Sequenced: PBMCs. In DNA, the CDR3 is TGTGCCAGCAGCTTAGAGTCCAGGGGGCTGACTGAAGCTTTCTTT. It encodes CASSLESRGLTEAFF.